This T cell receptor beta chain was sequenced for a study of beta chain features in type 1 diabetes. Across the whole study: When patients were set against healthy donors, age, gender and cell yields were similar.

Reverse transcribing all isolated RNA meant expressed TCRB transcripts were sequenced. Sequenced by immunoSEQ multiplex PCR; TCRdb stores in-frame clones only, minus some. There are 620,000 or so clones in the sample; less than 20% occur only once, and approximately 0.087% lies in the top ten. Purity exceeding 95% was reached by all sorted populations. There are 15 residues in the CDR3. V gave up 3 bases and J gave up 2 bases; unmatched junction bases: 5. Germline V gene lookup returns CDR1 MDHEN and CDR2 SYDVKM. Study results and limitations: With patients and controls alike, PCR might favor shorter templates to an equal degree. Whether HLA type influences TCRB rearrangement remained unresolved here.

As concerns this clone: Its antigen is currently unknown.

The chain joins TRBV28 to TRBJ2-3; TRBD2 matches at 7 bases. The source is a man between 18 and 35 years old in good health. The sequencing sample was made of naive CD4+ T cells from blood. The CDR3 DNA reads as TGTGCCAGCAGTTTGCGGGACTACCCCACAGATACGCAGTATTTT. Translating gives CASSLRDYPTDTQYF.